These T cell receptor beta chains were read from a single sample in a study of blood T cell repertoires in COVID-19. Assay: immunoSEQ multiplex PCR; the TCRdb copy retains only in-frame clones and omits some. The sample has 160,000 or so clones, 79% seen once. Sequences were obtained from peripheral blood. The receptors come from a woman aged 55 to 70 with COVID-19, enrolled during active disease. Each CDR3 is given with its conserved first and last residue. The D gene is left open where the match is weak. Clone size is given for some rows only: seen once, a few or many times, or a class if the clone is expanded.

j_call,d_call,v_call,clone_size,cdr3_nt,cdr3_aa
TRBJ2-2,.,TRBV28,.,TGTGCCAGCAGTTTAAGAGGAGAGAACACCGGGGAGCTGTTTTTT,CASSLRGENTGELFF
TRBJ1-2,TRBD1,TRBV5-4,.,TGTGCCAGCAGCAAGGACAGGGCTCTTAGTGGCTACACCTTC,CASSKDRALSGYTF
TRBJ2-4,TRBD1,TRBV5-4,.,TGTGCCACCTCGACAGGGGGAGCTGACAAAAACATTCAGTACTTC,CATSTGGADKNIQYF
TRBJ1-5,.,TRBV15,.,TGTGCCACCAGCCCCAGGACTGTCACCCGCAATCAGCCCCAGCATTTT,CATSPRTVTRNQPQHF
TRBJ1-2,TRBD1,TRBV7-3,.,TGTGCCAGCAGCCCCTCCCCACAGGGGGCTAACTATGGCTACACCTTC,CASSPSPQGANYGYTF
TRBJ2-5,.,TRBV28,.,TGTGCCAGCAGTTTAATCCAACCGCTCAGGGATCAACAAGAGACCCAGTACTTC,CASSLIQPLRDQQETQYF
TRBJ2-3,TRBD2,TRBV5-1,.,TGCGCCAGCAGCTTCGAAGCGGGGGGCCAGGAAGATACGCAGTATTTT,CASSFEAGGQEDTQYF
TRBJ2-3,.,TRBV5-5,once,TGTGCCAGCAGCCCCGAGGTAGATACGCAGTATTTT,CASSPEVDTQYF
TRBJ2-5,TRBD1,TRBV5-1,many,TGCGCCAGCAGCTTAAGACAGGGTCAAGAGACCCAGTACTTC,CASSLRQGQETQYF
TRBJ1-5,.,TRBV6-5,.,TGTGCCAGCCGGGAAATGGGGAATAGCAATCAGCCCCAGCATTTT,CASREMGNSNQPQHF
TRBJ1-1,.,TRBV9,.,TGTGCCAGCAGCGTAGCAGTCGGGGGGCTCTCGGACACTGAAGCTTTCTTT,CASSVAVGGLSDTEAFF
TRBJ2-2,TRBD1,TRBV19,.,TGTGCCAGTAGCCTCCCTGGGGTCGGACAGGGCACCGGGGAGCTGTTTTTT,CASSLPGVGQGTGELFF
TRBJ2-3,.,TRBV19,.,TGTGCCAGTCGCGGTCAACGGCCTACCGGGAGTATAGATACGCAGTATTTT,CASRGQRPTGSIDTQYF
TRBJ1-1,.,TRBV7-8,.,TGTGCCAGCAGCCCCGAGACAGCGAACACTGAAGCTTTCTTT,CASSPETANTEAFF
TRBJ2-3,TRBD2,TRBV11-2,.,TGTGCCAGCAGCTCTAGCGGGAGGTGGGGAGATACGCAGTATTTT,CASSSSGRWGDTQYF
TRBJ1-6,TRBD1,TRBV15,many,TGTGCCACCAGCGTAAGGACAGGGTCACCCCTCCACTTT,CATSVRTGSPLHF
TRBJ1-6,.,TRBV4-1,.,TGCGCCAGCAGCCAAGATCCCGGGGTGAATTCACCCCTCCACTTT,CASSQDPGVNSPLHF
TRBJ2-7,TRBD2,TRBV5-5,few,TGTGCCAGCAGCTTTACTAGCGGCTCCTACGAGCAGTACTTC,CASSFTSGSYEQYF
TRBJ1-5,.,TRBV28,few,TGTGCCAGCGGGGGCGTTAGCAATCAGCCCCAGCATTTT,CASGGVSNQPQHF
TRBJ2-5,TRBD2,TRBV3-1/TRBV3-2,.,TGTGCCAGCAGCCAAGTTTTCGGGGGGGTCGGCGAGACCCAGTACTTC,CASSQVFGGVGETQYF
TRBJ2-2,TRBD2,TRBV5-8,.,TGTGCCAGCAGCTTCTCCCGGGAGGGACTTAACACCGGGGAGCTGTTTTTT,CASSFSREGLNTGELFF
TRBJ2-2,.,TRBV28,.,TGTGCCAGCAGTGAACTAGCCGGCAGCGGCGGGGAGCTGTTTTTT,CASSELAGSGGELFF
TRBJ2-6,.,TRBV28,few,TGTGCCAGCAGTCCCCTTATGAGGGCGAGTGGGGCCAACGTCCTGACTTTC,CASSPLMRASGANVLTF
TRBJ2-3,TRBD2,TRBV19,.,TGTGCCAGTAGTATCCGGACTAGCGGGAGCACAGATACGCAGTATTTT,CASSIRTSGSTDTQYF
TRBJ2-2,TRBD1,TRBV18,.,TGTGCCAGCTCTCCCGACAGGGCTGGCGCCGGGGAGCTGTTTTTT,CASSPDRAGAGELFF
TRBJ2-4,TRBD1,TRBV14,.,TGTGCCAGCAGCCAAACACAGGGGGCAACGAGGGACTTC,CASSQTQGATRDF
TRBJ1-6,TRBD1,TRBV3-1/TRBV3-2,.,TGTGCCAGCAGCCAAGAGATGACAGGGGTTTTCCCCCTCCACTTT,CASSQEMTGVFPLHF
TRBJ2-1,TRBD2,TRBV5-4,.,TGTGCCAGCAGCCGAGCGGGGGGGCTTGACAATGAGCAGTTCTTC,CASSRAGGLDNEQFF
TRBJ1-1,.,TRBV6-4,few,TGTGCCAGCAGTGACCTTGACACCTCTCCTCGTTTCTTT,CASSDLDTSPRFF
TRBJ1-4,.,TRBV21-1,few,TGTGCCAGCAGCAAAGCGGCAGGGGTATCTGAAAAACTGTTTTTT,CASSKAAGVSEKLFF
TRBJ2-4,TRBD2,TRBV6-5,.,TGTGCCAGCAGGCATACTAGCGGGGTCAAAAACATTCAGTACTTC,CASRHTSGVKNIQYF
TRBJ2-3,TRBD2,TRBV19,.,TGTGCCACCGGGACTAGCGGGAGGGCCGGGGGGTGGCCAGATACGCAGTATTTT,CATGTSGRAGGWPDTQYF
TRBJ2-3,TRBD1,TRBV5-1,.,TGCGCCAGCAGCTGGGGACAGGGGTCCACAGATACGCAGTATTTT,CASSWGQGSTDTQYF
TRBJ2-7,TRBD2,TRBV6-2/TRBV6-3,.,TGTGCCAGCAGTTACTCCACTAGCGGGCGAGCCTACGAGCAGTACTTC,CASSYSTSGRAYEQYF
TRBJ1-1,TRBD1,TRBV27,.,TGTGCCAGCAGGACCGGACAGGCGTTCACTGAAGCTTTCTTT,CASRTGQAFTEAFF
TRBJ2-7,.,TRBV7-2,once,TGTGCCAGCAGCTTAGGTCCTTCGAGCTCCTACGAGCAGTACTTC,CASSLGPSSSYEQYF
TRBJ2-1,TRBD2,TRBV28,.,TGTGCCAGCAGTTTATACGGGCTAGCGGGGTCCTACAATGAGCAGTTCTTC,CASSLYGLAGSYNEQFF
TRBJ1-5,.,TRBV5-8,.,TGTGCCAGCAGCGTGGACATCAGCAATCAGCCCCAGCATTTT,CASSVDISNQPQHF
TRBJ2-3,TRBD2,TRBV24-1,.,TGTGCCACCAGTGATCCAACTAGCGGGGGCCTAACAGATACGCAGTATTTT,CATSDPTSGGLTDTQYF
TRBJ1-5,.,TRBV24-1,once,TGTGCCACCAGTGCGGGGAGTAGCAATCAGCCCCAGCATTTT,CATSAGSSNQPQHF
TRBJ2-1,TRBD2,TRBV15,.,TGTGCCACCAGCAGAGATTCGACGGGAGGGGGGAATGAGCAGTTCTTC,CATSRDSTGGGNEQFF
TRBJ2-7,TRBD2,TRBV25-1,.,TGTGCCAGCAGTGAGCAGGGACTAGACGAGCAGTACTTC,CASSEQGLDEQYF
TRBJ2-7,TRBD2,TRBV29-1,.,TGCAGCGTTGCTAGCGGTTCTTCCTACGAGCAGTACTTC,CSVASGSSYEQYF
TRBJ1-4,.,TRBV6-5,few,TGTGCCAGCGGCGGGCGCGGGAGTTCGGGGGTAAAACTGTTTTTT,CASGGRGSSGVKLFF
TRBJ1-1,.,TRBV5-1,.,TGCGCCAGCAGCTCCGCACAGGGTGGGGGCTCTGAAGCTTTCTTT,CASSSAQGGGSEAFF
TRBJ1-2,TRBD1,TRBV11-2,.,TGTGCCAGCACCCAGAGACAGGGGAGAGGCTACACCTTC,CASTQRQGRGYTF
TRBJ2-5,TRBD2,TRBV7-2,.,TGTGCCAGCAGCAGGACTAGTACACAAGAGACCCAGTACTTC,CASSRTSTQETQYF
TRBJ2-3,.,TRBV9,.,TGTGCCAGCAGCGTAGACGGAGCAGATACGCAGTATTTT,CASSVDGADTQYF
TRBJ2-2,TRBD2,TRBV3-1/TRBV3-2,.,TGTGCCAGCAGCCACCGACTAGCGGGGGGGACCGGGGAGCTGTTTTTT,CASSHRLAGGTGELFF
TRBJ2-3,TRBD1,TRBV10-3,.,TGTGCCATCAGGGTTACCGGGACAGGCACAGATACGCAGTATTTT,CAIRVTGTGTDTQYF
TRBJ1-6,.,TRBV11-2,.,TGTGCCAGCAGCTTAGAACTGCAAGTAAATTCACCCCTCCACTTT,CASSLELQVNSPLHF
TRBJ2-2,.,TRBV7-2,many,TGTGCCAGCAGCTTATCGGCCCAGGGGTCCGGGGAGCTGTTTTTT,CASSLSAQGSGELFF